This is a list of T cell receptor beta chains from one sample in a study of cytomegalovirus exposure and HLA in healthy donors. Method: immunoSEQ multiplex PCR; TCRdb's copy keeps in-frame clones and lacks some. This table has 200,000 or so clones, roughly 80% appearing once. The sequenced sample was PBMCs. These receptor sequences come from a woman under 40 in good health and CMV-seronegative. Both conserved end residues are part of each CDR3. A D gene is named only where the DNA matches it firmly. Clone size is shown for a subset of rows, as once, few, many or a class of expanded clone.

CDR3nt	CDR3aa	d_gene	j_gene	v_gene	abundance
TGTGCCAGTAATAAGAGAGGTAGCGGGAGGGCCTCTGAGACCCAGTACTTC	CASNKRGSGRASETQYF	TRBD2	TRBJ2-5	TRBV5-8	-
TGCGCCAGCAGCTTGGGACCACAGGGGGCTGGAGAGCAGTACTTC	CASSLGPQGAGEQYF	TRBD1	TRBJ2-7	TRBV5-1	-
TGTGCCAGCAGCTTAAGAGGCAGCGGGAGTACCTACGAGCAGTACTTC	CASSLRGSGSTYEQYF	TRBD2	TRBJ2-7	TRBV27	-
TGTGCCAGCAGCCCGTCGACACTTGAGACACTGTTTTTT	CASSPSTLETLFF	-	TRBJ1-4	TRBV7-9	-
TGTGCCACCCAGGGGAGGGGTGCTGGAAACACCATATATTTT	CATQGRGAGNTIYF	-	TRBJ1-3	TRBV15	-
TGTGCCAGCAGCGTAGCCGGGGGGCTTTCCTCTGGAAACACCATATATTTT	CASSVAGGLSSGNTIYF	-	TRBJ1-3	TRBV9	few
TGTGCCAGCAGCGTTACGACTAGCGGGGCAGATACGCAGTATTTT	CASSVTTSGADTQYF	TRBD2	TRBJ2-3	TRBV9	-
TGCGCCAGCAGCTTTTCCACAGGGTTCAATTCACCCCTCCACTTT	CASSFSTGFNSPLHF	-	TRBJ1-6	TRBV5-1	-
TGCGCCAGCAGTACCGGGACAGTAACGGAGACCCAGTACTTC	CASSTGTVTETQYF	TRBD1	TRBJ2-5	TRBV10-2	-
TGTGCCAGCAGTTTGGGACACAGCACTGAAGCTTTCTTT	CASSLGHSTEAFF	-	TRBJ1-1	TRBV5-6	few
TGTGCCAGCTCCCGCGGACAGGGGGACCGAGAAAAACTGTTTTTT	CASSRGQGDREKLFF	TRBD1	TRBJ1-4	TRBV18	-
TGTGCCAGCAGCGGTCGGGGGAGCTCCTACAATGAGCAGTTCTTC	CASSGRGSSYNEQFF	-	TRBJ2-1	TRBV9	-
TGCGCCAGCAGCCCGTGGACAGCTAGCACAGATACGCAGTATTTT	CASSPWTASTDTQYF	-	TRBJ2-3	TRBV5-1	-
TGTGCCTGGAGCGGCAGACAGGGAAATCAGCCCCAGCATTTT	CAWSGRQGNQPQHF	TRBD1	TRBJ1-5	TRBV30	-
TGCAGCGTTTCCGGACAGGGTAGCTACACCTTC	CSVSGQGSYTF	TRBD1	TRBJ1-2	TRBV29-1	-
TGTGCCAGCAGTGTAGATGACAGGTCTAAGGGCTACACCTTC	CASSVDDRSKGYTF	-	TRBJ1-2	TRBV6-1	-
TGTGCCAGCAGGTCGCACAGGGGGCAGGGCTACACCTTC	CASRSHRGQGYTF	TRBD1	TRBJ1-2	TRBV27	-
TGTGCCAGCAGCTTACGGGACAGGGGTCGTTTTCAGCCCCAGCATTTT	CASSLRDRGRFQPQHF	TRBD1	TRBJ1-5	TRBV7-9	-
TGCGCCAGCAACTCCGGGGGGCGTCACTACGAGCAGTACTTC	CASNSGGRHYEQYF	-	TRBJ2-7	TRBV10-2	-
TGCGCCAGCAGTACGTACAGTGGAACTTACTTC	CASSTYSGTYF	-	TRBJ2-7	TRBV10-2	-
TGTGCCAGCATTCCGGTCCTTGACAGGGGACGGGGCGAGCAGTACTTC	CASIPVLDRGRGEQYF	TRBD1	TRBJ2-7	TRBV28	-
TGCAGTACCTACAGGAACACTGAAGCTTTCTTT	CSTYRNTEAFF	-	TRBJ1-1	TRBV20-1	-
TGTGCCAGCTCACCACGAGGCGGCCAAGAGACCCAGTACTTC	CASSPRGGQETQYF	-	TRBJ2-5	TRBV18	once
TGTGCCAGCAAGGAGGTGGGGTCCCCCTACGAGCAGTACTTC	CASKEVGSPYEQYF	-	TRBJ2-7	TRBV6-5	few
TGTGCCAGCAGGAGCACTAGCGGGAGAGTCTATGAGCAGTTCTTC	CASRSTSGRVYEQFF	TRBD2	TRBJ2-1	TRBV28	-
TGTGCCAGCAGCCTACAGGGGTACTCTGGAAACACCATATATTTT	CASSLQGYSGNTIYF	TRBD1	TRBJ1-3	TRBV28	-
TGCAGTGCTCCGGGGGGCTACACCTTC	CSAPGGYTF	-	TRBJ1-2	TRBV20-1	-
TGTGCCAGTAGTATTCCCGGGAAAGAGGAGAACAATCAGCCCCAGCATTTT	CASSIPGKEENNQPQHF	-	TRBJ1-5	TRBV19	-
TGTGCCAGCCTAAGGGACATTAAATTTTCCTACGAGCAGTACTTC	CASLRDIKFSYEQYF	-	TRBJ2-7	TRBV2	-
TGTGCCAGCAGTTTTCCCCTTCGGGGAATGAATGCCTACGAGCAGTACTTC	CASSFPLRGMNAYEQYF	-	TRBJ2-7	TRBV28	-
TGTGCCAGCAGTCTTGGCCGGGTTGGGGATACGCAGTATTTT	CASSLGRVGDTQYF	-	TRBJ2-3	TRBV6-5	-
TGTGCCAGCAGCTTGTTTTTGAGCGGCGAGCAGTACTTC	CASSLFLSGEQYF	-	TRBJ2-7	TRBV5-4	few
TGTGCCATTTCTGTAGACAGGGGCAATCAGCCCCAGCATTTT	CAISVDRGNQPQHF	TRBD1	TRBJ1-5	TRBV6-1	-
TGTGCCTGGAGTGACCCAGGGAAGCCCCAGCATTTT	CAWSDPGKPQHF	-	TRBJ1-5	TRBV30	few
TGTGCCAGCAGTTCCCTTGACAGGCTCACCGGGGAGCTGTTTTTT	CASSSLDRLTGELFF	-	TRBJ2-2	TRBV27	few
TGCGCCAGCATGACAGAAGGGGGAGAGACCCAGTACTTC	CASMTEGGETQYF	-	TRBJ2-5	TRBV5-1	few
TGTGCCAGCAGTTTCCTTTATCGGCCCCAGCATTTT	CASSFLYRPQHF	-	TRBJ1-5	TRBV28	-
TGTGCCAGTAGCCCTGTTGCGAGAGGACTGTTCTTC	CASSPVARGLFF	-	TRBJ2-1	TRBV19	-
TGTGCCATCAGTCGGGCCTATAATTCACCCCTCCACTTT	CAISRAYNSPLHF	-	TRBJ1-6	TRBV10-3	few
TGTGCCAGCCGTCCCTGGGTCCAGGTTCCCAATGAGCAGTTCTTC	CASRPWVQVPNEQFF	-	TRBJ2-1	TRBV6-5	few
TGTGCCACCGAGGAGGGGGGGGACGGCAATCAGCCCCAGCATTTT	CATEEGGDGNQPQHF	-	TRBJ1-5	TRBV6-1	-
TGTGCTAGCGGGACCACAGATACGCAGTATTTT	CASGTTDTQYF	TRBD2	TRBJ2-3	TRBV30	-
TGTGCCAGCAGTTTTGACAGGCGCCTCCTATATAGCAATCAGCCCCAGCATTTT	CASSFDRRLLYSNQPQHF	-	TRBJ1-5	TRBV28	once
TGTGCCAGCAGCATAAGCCCCGGGACAGGGGGCACTGAAGCTTTCTTT	CASSISPGTGGTEAFF	TRBD1	TRBJ1-1	TRBV9	-
TGTGCCAGCAGCTTAGCCCCCTCTAGCGCAGTCTACGAGCAGTACTTC	CASSLAPSSAVYEQYF	-	TRBJ2-7	TRBV7-2	-
TGTGCCTGGAGTGTAGGGGGTCCCGGGGAGCTGTTTTTT	CAWSVGGPGELFF	-	TRBJ2-2	TRBV30	-
TGTGCCAGCAGGTCAAGAGCCGGGGAGCTGTTTTTT	CASRSRAGELFF	-	TRBJ2-2	TRBV2	once
TGTGCCAGCAGTTTATTCCCCTTAAACACCGGGGAGCTGTTTTTT	CASSLFPLNTGELFF	-	TRBJ2-2	TRBV28	-
TGTGCCAGCAGCTTAGATCTGGAGGAGACCCAGTACTTC	CASSLDLEETQYF	-	TRBJ2-5	TRBV11-3	-
TGCAGCGTTAGAGGTGGCGCAGATACGCAGTATTTT	CSVRGGADTQYF	-	TRBJ2-3	TRBV29-1	-
TGTGCCATCCCGGGACAGGGGTTCTATGGCTACACCTTC	CAIPGQGFYGYTF	TRBD1	TRBJ1-2	TRBV6-1	-